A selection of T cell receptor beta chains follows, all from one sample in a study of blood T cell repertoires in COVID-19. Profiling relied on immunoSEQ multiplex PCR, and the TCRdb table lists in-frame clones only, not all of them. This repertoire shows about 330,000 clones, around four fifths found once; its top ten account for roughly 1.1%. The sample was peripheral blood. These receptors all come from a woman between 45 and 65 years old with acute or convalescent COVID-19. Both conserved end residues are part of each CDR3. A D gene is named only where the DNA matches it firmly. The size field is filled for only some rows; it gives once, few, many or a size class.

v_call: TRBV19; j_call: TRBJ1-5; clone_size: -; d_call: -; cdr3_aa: CASTPFRAGNQPQHF; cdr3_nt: TGTGCCAGTACCCCATTTCGGGCAGGGAATCAGCCCCAGCATTTT
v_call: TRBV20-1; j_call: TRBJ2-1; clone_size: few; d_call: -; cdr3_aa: CSARNLGEQFF; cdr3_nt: TGCAGTGCTAGGAATCTCGGGGAGCAGTTCTTC
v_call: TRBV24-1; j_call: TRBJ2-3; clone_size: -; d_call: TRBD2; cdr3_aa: CATSEWTSGNTDTQYF; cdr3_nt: TGTGCCACCAGTGAATGGACTAGCGGAAACACAGATACGCAGTATTTT
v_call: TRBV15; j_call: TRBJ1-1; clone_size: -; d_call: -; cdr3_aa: CATARDKNTEAFF; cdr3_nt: TGTGCCACAGCCCGGGACAAGAACACTGAAGCTTTCTTT
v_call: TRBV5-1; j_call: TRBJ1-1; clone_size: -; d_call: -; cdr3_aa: CASSRRTENTEAFF; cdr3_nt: TGCGCCAGCAGCAGGAGGACAGAGAACACTGAAGCTTTCTTT
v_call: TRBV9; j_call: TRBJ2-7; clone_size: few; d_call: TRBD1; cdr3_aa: CASSGGDRDYEQYF; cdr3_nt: TGTGCCAGCAGCGGAGGGGACAGGGACTACGAGCAGTACTTC
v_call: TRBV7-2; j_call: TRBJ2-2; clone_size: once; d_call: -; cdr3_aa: CASSLNPLDLNTGELFF; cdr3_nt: TGTGCCAGCAGCTTAAATCCGTTAGACTTGAACACCGGGGAGCTGTTTTTT
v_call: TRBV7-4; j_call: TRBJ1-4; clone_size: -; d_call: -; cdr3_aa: CASSSPPTRSREKLFF; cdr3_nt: TGTGCCAGCAGCTCCCCCCCGACTCGTTCGCGTGAAAAACTGTTTTTT
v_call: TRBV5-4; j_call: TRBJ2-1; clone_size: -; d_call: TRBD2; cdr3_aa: CASSISGGAGNEQFF; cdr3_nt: TGTGCCAGCAGCATTAGCGGGGGGGCGGGCAATGAGCAGTTCTTC
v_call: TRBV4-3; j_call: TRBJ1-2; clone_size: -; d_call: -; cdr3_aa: CASSQGRAVYGYTF; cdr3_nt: TGCGCCAGCAGCCAAGGGCGGGCAGTATATGGCTACACCTTC
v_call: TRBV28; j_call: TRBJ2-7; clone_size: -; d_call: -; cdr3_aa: CASSHAGGQSYEQYF; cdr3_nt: TGTGCCAGCAGTCACGCTGGAGGACAGTCCTACGAGCAGTACTTC
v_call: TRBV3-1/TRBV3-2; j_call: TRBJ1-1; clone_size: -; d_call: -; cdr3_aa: CASSLRSNGAEAFF; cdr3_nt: TGTGCCAGCAGCCTCAGGTCCAACGGGGCTGAAGCTTTCTTT
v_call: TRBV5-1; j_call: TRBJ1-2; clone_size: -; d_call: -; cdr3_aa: CASSLASPPLTEGYTF; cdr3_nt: TGCGCCAGCAGCTTGGCCTCCCCCCCCCTGACAGAAGGCTACACCTTC
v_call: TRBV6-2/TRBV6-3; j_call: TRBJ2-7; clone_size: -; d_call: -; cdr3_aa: CASSSVQEQYF; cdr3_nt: TGTGCCAGCAGCTCTGTTCAGGAGCAGTACTTC
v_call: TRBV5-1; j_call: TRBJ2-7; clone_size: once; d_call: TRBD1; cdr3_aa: CASRPRTGGFDEQYF; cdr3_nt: TGCGCCAGCAGGCCAAGGACAGGGGGCTTCGACGAGCAGTACTTC
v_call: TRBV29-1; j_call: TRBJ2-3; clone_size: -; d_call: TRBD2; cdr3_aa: CSVAASGGATDTQYF; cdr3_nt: TGCAGCGTTGCGGCTAGCGGGGGGGCTACAGATACGCAGTATTTT
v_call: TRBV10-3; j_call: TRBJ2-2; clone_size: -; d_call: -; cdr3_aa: CAISDGFIGTGELFF; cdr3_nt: TGTGCCATCAGTGACGGGTTTATCGGTACCGGGGAGCTGTTTTTT
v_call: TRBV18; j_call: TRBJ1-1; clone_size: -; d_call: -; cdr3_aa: CASSPNQGGTEAFF; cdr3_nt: TGTGCCAGCTCACCTAATCAGGGCGGCACTGAAGCTTTCTTT
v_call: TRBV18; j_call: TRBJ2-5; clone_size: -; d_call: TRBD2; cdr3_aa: CASSPPSSGGETQYF; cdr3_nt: TGTGCCAGCTCACCACCGTCTAGCGGGGGAGAGACCCAGTACTTC
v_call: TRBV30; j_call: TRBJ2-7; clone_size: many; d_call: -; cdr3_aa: CAWSGDSILPYEQYF; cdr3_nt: TGTGCCTGGTCCGGGGACTCCATTTTGCCCTACGAGCAGTACTTC
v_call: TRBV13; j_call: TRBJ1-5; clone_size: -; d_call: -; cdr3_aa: CASRSSQNNQPQHF; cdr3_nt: TGTGCCAGCAGATCTAGTCAAAACAATCAGCCCCAGCATTTT
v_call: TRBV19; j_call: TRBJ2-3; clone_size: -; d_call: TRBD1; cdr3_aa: CASRSAGTGGLDTQYF; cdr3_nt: TGTGCCAGTAGGAGCGCCGGGACAGGGGGTTTAGATACGCAGTATTTT
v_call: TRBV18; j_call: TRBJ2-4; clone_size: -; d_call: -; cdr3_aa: CASSPQQGSGAKNIQYF; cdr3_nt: TGTGCCAGCTCACCACAACAGGGTTCGGGAGCCAAAAACATTCAGTACTTC